This TCR beta chain was identified during a study of identifying expanded T cells in peripheral blood. The study, taken as a whole, reports: About 1.3 clones differed between technical replicates, versus about 16 and 19 over time. Across healthy donors, higher total template counts meant significantly greater approximately 2-week count variance.

Sequenced by immunoSEQ multiplex PCR; TCRdb stores in-frame clones only, minus some. The sample has around 100,000 clones, 87% seen once. This clone has more than one count but fewer than ten. Its antigen is still unknown. Between the trimmed V and J ends, which lost 6 bases and 8 bases, there was a span of 29 bases. This CDR3 contains 18 residues. No infections or other immune events were documented during collection. V usage is TRBV23-1 and J usage is TRBJ2-1, with D perhaps matching TRBD1 or TRBD2 (5 bases each). TRBV23-1 is given ORF status, its function remaining uncertain. This sequence originates from a person aged 18-70 years in good health. Material for sequencing was blood. CDR3 in DNA: TGCGCCAGCAGAACAAATTTTGAAACCGGGACCGAACGGGATGAGCAGTTCTTC. Its protein is CASRTNFETGTERDEQFF.